The rows below give T cell receptor beta chains drawn from one sample of a study of T cell responses to AZD1222 COVID-19 vaccine. Method: immunoSEQ multiplex PCR; TCRdb's copy keeps in-frame clones and lacks some. The sample consists of roughly 100,000 clones, around 89% of them appearing once. The sequencing used peripheral blood, collected on day 0 of AZD1222 vaccination. These receptors came from an adult in good health. Each CDR3 is given with its conserved first and last residue. The order of the fields is clone size, V gene, J gene, D gene, CDR3 DNA, CDR3 protein. D genes are given only for firm matches. Only some rows state a clone size, as once, few, many or a class for expanded clones.

>NA|TRBV9|TRBJ2-7|TRBD1
TGTGCCAGCAGCCCCTCCGGACAGGCCTACGAGCAGTACTTC
CASSPSGQAYEQYF
>NA|TRBV19|TRBJ1-1|NA
TGTGCCAGTAGTATTCCTCCCGAGAGACATACGAACACTGAAGCTTTCTTT
CASSIPPERHTNTEAFF
>NA|TRBV7-7|TRBJ2-5|NA
TGTGCCAGCAGCTCCGGGGTTGGGACCCAGTACTTC
CASSSGVGTQYF
>NA|TRBV6-5|TRBJ1-1|TRBD1
TGTGCCAGCACCGCGGACAGGGGGCTGAACACTGAAGCTTTCTTT
CASTADRGLNTEAFF
>NA|TRBV6-5|TRBJ2-1|NA
TGTGCCAGCAGGGGGACCGGAGGCTCCTACAATGAGCAGTTCTTC
CASRGTGGSYNEQFF
>NA|TRBV19|TRBJ1-2|NA
TGTGCCAGTAGCCTACAGGGCGACTATGGCTACACCTTC
CASSLQGDYGYTF
>NA|TRBV5-1|TRBJ2-1|NA
TGCGCCAGCAGCTTGGGGGCTTTGCGGAGCTCCTACAATGAGCAGTTCTTC
CASSLGALRSSYNEQFF
>NA|TRBV13|TRBJ2-1|TRBD2
TGTGCCAGCGATTTAGGACTAGGGAACAATGAGCAGTTCTTC
CASDLGLGNNEQFF
>NA|TRBV19|TRBJ1-2|TRBD1
TGTGCCAGTATTTCTGGACAGGCAACCTATGGCTACACCTTC
CASISGQATYGYTF
>NA|TRBV6-2/TRBV6-3|TRBJ2-2|TRBD1
TGTGCCAGCAGTCCACACTCCGACAGGGGAAGGACCGGGGGGGAGCTGTTTTTT
CASSPHSDRGRTGGELFF
>once|TRBV7-3|TRBJ1-3|NA
TGTGCCAGCAGCTTAACAGGGGGAGTCTCTGGAAACACCATATATTTT
CASSLTGGVSGNTIYF
>NA|TRBV27|TRBJ1-2|NA
TGTGCCAGCAGTTTAGTTGGAGGAAATGGCTACACCTTC
CASSLVGGNGYTF
>NA|TRBV6-4|TRBJ2-6|NA
TGTGCCAGCAGTGACTCAGGGGGCTCTGGGGCCAACGTCCTGACTTTC
CASSDSGGSGANVLTF
>NA|TRBV7-3|TRBJ2-7|NA
TGTGCCAGCAGCCTAATGGACGGAAGGGCCTACGAGCAGTACTTC
CASSLMDGRAYEQYF
>NA|TRBV7-9|TRBJ2-1|NA
TGTGCCAGCAGCTCCCAAGAGGGGGCTAGCGGGCCGTTTCGGGAGCAGTTCTTC
CASSSQEGASGPFREQFF
>once|TRBV4-1|TRBJ2-4|NA
TGCGCCAGCAGCCAAGACACCTCCAAAAACATTCAGTACTTC
CASSQDTSKNIQYF
>once|TRBV9|TRBJ2-3|TRBD2
TGTGCCAGCAGCGTAGGCGGGGGAATCACAGATACGCAGTATTTT
CASSVGGGITDTQYF
>NA|TRBV7-9|TRBJ1-3|NA
TGTGCCAGCAGCTTAGCAGGGGCGCTTGGAAACACCATATATTTT
CASSLAGALGNTIYF
>NA|TRBV7-9|TRBJ1-2|NA
TGTGCCAGCAGCTTAGCTGGTAGCGATGGCTACACCTTC
CASSLAGSDGYTF
>NA|TRBV30|TRBJ1-1|TRBD1
TGTGCCTGGAGTCAGAACTTCGGGACAGACCACACTGAAGCTTTCTTT
CAWSQNFGTDHTEAFF
>NA|TRBV7-8|TRBJ1-2|NA
TGTGCCAGCAGTTTACGGGGCAGGGTTAACTCTGGCTACACCTTC
CASSLRGRVNSGYTF
>NA|TRBV5-1|TRBJ1-4|TRBD1
TGCGCCAGCAGCCAAGGACAGGGTTTGGAAAAACTGTTTTTT
CASSQGQGLEKLFF
>NA|TRBV5-1|TRBJ2-2|NA
TGCGCCAGCAGCTTGAAGGGGGCGAACACCGGGGAGCTGTTTTTT
CASSLKGANTGELFF
>NA|TRBV9|TRBJ1-3|NA
TGTGCCAGCAGCCCAGCCACTGGAAACACCATATATTTT
CASSPATGNTIYF
>NA|TRBV7-9|TRBJ1-4|NA
TGTGCCAGCAGCTTTTTCAGGGGAGGCACGTCTAATGAAAAACTGTTTTTT
CASSFFRGGTSNEKLFF
>NA|TRBV11-2|TRBJ2-7|TRBD2
TGTGCCAGCAGCAACAGCGGGGGGCCTCGCTACGAGCAGTACTTC
CASSNSGGPRYEQYF
>few|TRBV18|TRBJ1-1|NA
TGTGCCAGCTCACCACCGACCCAGACTGAAGCTTTCTTT
CASSPPTQTEAFF
>NA|TRBV5-1|TRBJ2-1|NA
TGCGCCACCAGTAGGGGGGGTAACAATGAGCAGTTCTTC
CATSRGGNNEQFF
>NA|TRBV5-1|TRBJ2-1|TRBD1
TGCGCCAGCAGTACAGCGGGACAGGGGGCTACCTTCATGGTGCAGTTCTTC
CASSTAGQGATFMVQFF
>NA|TRBV19|TRBJ1-4|NA
TGTGCCAGTAGTATGATAGCTGACACAAGCAATGAAAAACTGTTTTTT
CASSMIADTSNEKLFF
>NA|TRBV19|TRBJ1-2|NA
TGTGCCAGTAGTATTCAAGGACGGGACTATGGCTACACCTTC
CASSIQGRDYGYTF
>NA|TRBV4-2|TRBJ2-5|NA
TGTGCCAGCAGTCAGACTAGTGGGGAAGAGACCCAGTACTTC
CASSQTSGEETQYF
>NA|TRBV9|TRBJ1-2|TRBD1
TGTGCCAGCAGCGTAGCTATGGCAGGGGGCTCATATGGCTACACCTTC
CASSVAMAGGSYGYTF
>once|TRBV19|TRBJ2-3|TRBD1
TGTGCCAGTAGTATTCGTGGAGGGACAGGGGGCACAGATACGCAGTATTTT
CASSIRGGTGGTDTQYF
>NA|TRBV3-1/TRBV3-2|TRBJ1-5|TRBD1
TGTGCCAGCAGCCAGGACAGGTACAATCAGCCCCAGCATTTT
CASSQDRYNQPQHF
>NA|TRBV23-1|TRBJ2-3|NA
TGCGCCAGCCCAGGGGAGGCTAATTCTACCGGGGCCAGATCAGATACGCAGTATTTT
CASPGEANSTGARSDTQYF
>NA|TRBV29-1|TRBJ2-5|NA
TGCAGCGTTGAACTTTTCGCAGGGCGGGAGACCCAGTACTTC
CSVELFAGRETQYF
>NA|TRBV25-1|TRBJ2-5|TRBD1
TGTGCCAGCAGCCATCCCCAACCAGACAGGGGGCTGGAGACCCAGTACTTC
CASSHPQPDRGLETQYF
>once|TRBV10-1|TRBJ1-5|NA
TGCGCCAGCACGAAAGAGGATAGTGGCAGGGATTCTCTGAATCAGCCCCAGCATTTT
CASTKEDSGRDSLNQPQHF
>NA|TRBV11-3|TRBJ1-4|TRBD1
TGTGCCAGCAGCGCGCGGACAGGCGAAAAACTGTTTTTT
CASSARTGEKLFF
>NA|TRBV14|TRBJ1-4|TRBD1
TGTGCCAGCAGCCATTTCGGGACAGGGCGAAGGGAAAAACTGTTTTTT
CASSHFGTGRREKLFF
>NA|TRBV10-3|TRBJ2-1|NA
TGTGCCATCAGTGACCGAACGACTAGTCCGTTCTTC
CAISDRTTSPFF
>NA|TRBV27|TRBJ1-1|NA
TGTGCCAGCAGTTTATTCCTGAACACTGAAGCTTTCTTT
CASSLFLNTEAFF
>few|TRBV7-3|TRBJ1-1|NA
TGTGCCGCAGGAACAGGAAACACTGAAGCTTTCTTT
CAAGTGNTEAFF
>NA|TRBV7-9|TRBJ1-1|NA
TGTGCCAGCAGCTTAGAAGGGGCCTCCACTGAAGCTTTCTTT
CASSLEGASTEAFF
>NA|TRBV5-1|TRBJ2-2|TRBD2
TGCGCCAGCAGCGTGACTAGCTTGGGCACCGGGGAGCTGTTTTTT
CASSVTSLGTGELFF
>NA|TRBV21-1|TRBJ2-7|NA
TGTGCCATCCTGGAGACAGGCCGCCTTTGCTTC
CAILETGRLCF
>NA|TRBV27|TRBJ1-1|NA
TGTGCCAGCAGTTTAAGAGTCACACACACTGAAGCTTTCTTT
CASSLRVTHTEAFF
>NA|TRBV2|TRBJ1-2|NA
TGTGCCAGCAACGACGGACCTTTCTATGGCTACACCTTC
CASNDGPFYGYTF